Each of the 18 T cell receptor beta chains below was sequenced from the same sample in a study of T cells in Graves' hyperthyroidism and ophthalmopathy. The TCR beta CDR3 regions underwent amplification using RNA transcripts as the source. The TCR CDR3 first-round RT-PCR relied on the HTBI primer set. MiXCR, applied by TCRdb to the multiplex PCR reads, yields one record per CDR3 protein. Here the sample spans around 800,000 distinct CDR3 sequences, over 35% being singletons. Sequenced material: blood. These TCRs come from a man aged 18 to 29 with Graves' hyperthyroidism.

The chain recombines TRBV29-1 with TRBJ1-2; D is undetermined. The CDR3 is made up of 12 amino acids. The germline V and J ends were trimmed by 5 bases and 12 bases, with 19 bases remaining between them. Per the germline V gene, CDR1 is SQVTM and CDR2 is ANQGSEA. The CDR3 DNA follows: TGCAGCGTTCCCAAGCGCGACTCTGGAAACACCTTC. Protein sequence: CSVPKRDSGNTF.

The chain links TRBV7-9 to TRBJ1-3; D not resolved. The V gene lost 5 bases and the J gene lost 3 bases, with 11 bases spanning the gap. In germline, CDR1 is SEHNR, CDR2 FQNEAQ (reference sequence). The length of the CDR3 is 14 residues. DNA for the CDR3: TGTGCCAGCAGCATTGACACTCTTGGAAACACCATATATTTT. Amino acid sequence: CASSIDTLGNTIYF.

The table lists this clonotype with many counts. This chain connects TRBV7-9 to TRBJ1-5; TRBD1 matches 9 bases. The CDR3 runs to 17 residues. The J segment lost 4 bases and the V segment lost 5 bases, leaving 12 bases of the junction unmatched. From germline, CDR1 is SEHNR and CDR2 FQNEAQ (reference sequence). As DNA, the CDR3 is TGTGCCAGCAGCGCAGGGACAGGGAGGGTCGGGAATCAGCCCCAGCATTTT. Translated: CASSAGTGRVGNQPQHF.

J is TRBJ2-5 and V is TRBV20-1; D gene uncertain. V was pared by 4 bases and J by 0 bases, with 9 bases between. From germline, CDR1 is DFQATT and CDR2 SNEGSKA (reference sequence). The CDR3 loop spans 13 amino acids. The DNA for the CDR3 is TGCAGTGCTACCCGGACGTACCAAGAGACCCAGTACTTC. Its protein is CSATRTYQETQYF.

This clonotype was found many times. The chain has TRBV15 and TRBJ2-7, with TRBD2 identical over 8 bases. The ends lost 6 bases at V and 1 base at J; junction bases unmatched: 2. Germline values: CDR1 LNHNV, CDR2 YYDKDF (reference sequence). CDR3 length: 13 residues. Here the CDR3 DNA reads TGTGCCACCAGTCGCGGGAGGTCCTACGAGCAGTACTTC. Residues: CATSRGRSYEQYF.

The V call is TRBV2, the J call TRBJ1-3; D not certain. Trimming removed 6 bases from V and 0 bases from J, with 9 bases in between. CDR3 length equals 14 residues. From germline, CDR1 is SNHLY and CDR2 FYNNEI. DNA of the CDR3: TGTGCCAGCAGCGGCGCCCTCTCTGGAAACACCATATATTTT. It yields the protein CASSGALSGNTIYF.

The V call is TRBV29-1, the J call TRBJ1-1; possible D gene TRBD1, 5 bases. The V end was cut by 4 bases, the J end by 8 bases, with 14 bases between. Per the germline V gene, CDR1 is SQVTM and CDR2 is ANQGSEA. CDR3 length equals 12 residues. The CDR3 loop reads CSVGGGGGEAFF. As DNA, the CDR3 is TGCAGCGTTGGTGGGGGAGGCGGAGAAGCTTTCTTT. Full variable domain (missing parts from reference TRBV29-1 and TRBJ1-1): SAVISQKPSRDICQRGTSLTIQCQVDSQVTMMFWYRQQPGQSLTLIATANQGSEATYESGFVIDKFPISRPNLTFSTLTVSNMSPEDSSIYLCSVGGGGGEAFFGQGTRLTVV.

The chain links TRBV11-3 to TRBJ2-5; 11 bases agree with TRBD2. There are 20 residues in the CDR3. V lost 5 bases, J lost 5 bases, and 22 bases stayed unmatched. CDR1 is SGHNT, CDR2 YENEEA, per germline. The CDR3 is CASSPRRAWASGGPRETQYF. CDR3 DNA: TGTGCCAGCAGCCCAAGACGGGCTTGGGCTAGCGGGGGGCCTAGGGAGACCCAGTACTTC.

This clonotype has ten or more counts. The V call is TRBV7-9, the J call TRBJ1-6; perhaps TRBD1 as D (5 bases). With 2 bases removed from V and 11 bases from J, the gap between germline ends came to 10 bases. The CDR3 totals 13 residues. CDR1 is SEHNR and CDR2 is FQNEAQ in the germline V gene (reference sequence). For the CDR3, the DNA is TGTGCCAGCAGCTTAAACGAGGGGACACCCCTCCACTTT. Translated: CASSLNEGTPLHF. The whole variable domain, remainder taken from reference TRBV7-9 and TRBJ1-6, is DTGVSQNPRHKITKRGQNVTFRCDPISEHNRLYWYRQTLGQGPEFLTYFQNEAQLEKSRLLSDRFSAERPKGSFSTLEIQRTEQGDSAMYLCASSLNEGTPLHFGNGTRLTVT.

J is TRBJ1-6 and V is TRBV4-1; D is perhaps TRBD1 (5 bases). Trimming stripped 2 bases from V and 10 bases from J, with 21 bases between. The CDR3 runs 17 residues. In germline, CDR1 is MGHRA, CDR2 YSYEKL. This chain's CDR3 is CASSQRGLRGRGSPLHF. CDR3 nucleotides: TGCGCCAGCAGCCAAAGAGGTCTCCGGGGACGGGGGTCACCCCTCCACTTT.

On this clonotype itself: One end of the junction varies from germline; a read error may be responsible. The chain employs TRBV5-6 and TRBJ2-7; 9 bases match TRBD1. The CDR3 consists of 12 residues. Germline assignment: CDR1 SGHDT and CDR2 YYEEEE. CDR3 sequence (DNA): TGTGCCAGCAGCTCGACCGGGACAGGGCCCTCTTTC. Encoded protein: CASSSTGTGPSF.

This chain links TRBV4-1 with TRBJ2-7; TRBD2 might be the D (6 bases). This CDR3 has 15 amino acids. Looked up from germline, CDR1 is MGHRA and CDR2 is YSYEKL. V lost 4 bases, J lost 5 bases, and 18 bases lay in between. CDR3 bases: TGCGCCAGCAGCCCGGTGGTGGGCGGGACCGACGAGCAGTACTTC. This sequence encodes CASSPVVGGTDEQYF.

This clonotype was seen more than once but under ten times. This chain uses TRBV5-4 with TRBJ1-1; no clear D gene. Per germline, CDR1 SGHNT and CDR2 YYREEE (reference sequence). Trimming removed 4 bases from V and 4 bases from J, with 8 bases in between. This CDR3 has 12 amino acids. The CDR3 DNA reads as TGTGCCAGCAGCGGTGTCCTCACTGAAGCTTTCTTT. Amino acid sequence: CASSGVLTEAFF.

This clonotype was observed a handful of times. The chain recombines TRBV7-9 with TRBJ2-7, with D tentatively TRBD1 or TRBD2 (5 bases each). The CDR3 sequence is 14 residues long. Germline V gene lookup returns CDR1 SEHNR and CDR2 FQNEAQ (reference sequence). V lost 10 bases and J lost 4, with 20 bases in between. The CDR3 region has the DNA TGTGCCACTCACCTCCCGGGGCCGGGGTACGAGCAGTACTTC. Its translation: CATHLPGPGYEQYF.

The V and J genes are TRBV7-3 and TRBJ2-5; D is unresolved. CDR1 is SGHTA and CDR2 is FQGTGA in the germline V gene. V shed 5 bases and J shed 4 bases, with 11 bases lying between them. The CDR3 loop spans 13 amino acids. In nucleotides, the CDR3 is TGTGCCAGCAGCCGCAAGGGCGGAGAGACCCAGTACTTC. Its translation: CASSRKGGETQYF.

The chain is built from TRBV9 and TRBJ2-7, with 7 positions matching TRBD1. The CDR3 is 14 residues long. In germline, CDR1 is SGDLS, CDR2 YYNGEE. The ends lost 4 bases at V and 4 bases at J; junction bases unmatched: 8. The CDR3 here is CASSQDRMRYEQYF. DNA of the CDR3: TGTGCCAGCAGCCAGGACAGGATGAGGTACGAGCAGTACTTC. Based on the CDR3 plus reference TRBV9 and TRBJ2-7, the full variable domain is DSGVTQTPKHLITATGQRVTLRCSPRSGDLSVYWYQQSLDQGLQFLIQYYNGEERAKGNILERFSAQQFPDLHSELNLSSLELGDSALYFCASSQDRMRYEQYFGPGTRLTVT.

The rearrangement joins TRBV7-9 to TRBJ2-7; TRBD1 matches at 8 bases. The CDR3 spans 14 residues. The germline V gene has CDR1 SEHNR and CDR2 FQNEAQ (reference sequence). The trim removed 5 bases at V and 4 bases at J, leaving 7 bases unmatched. The CDR3 here is CASSDLTGVYEQYF. CDR3 DNA: TGTGCCAGCAGCGATCTGACAGGGGTGTACGAGCAGTACTTC.

The chain is built from TRBV7-2 and TRBJ2-5, with D possibly being TRBD2 (7 bases). The CDR3 extends over 16 amino acids. Trimming cost V 2 bases and J 3 bases, with 16 bases left between them. Per the germline V gene, CDR1 is SGHTA and CDR2 is FQGNSA. CDR3 loop: CASSLRRGPKKETQYF. CDR3 nucleotide sequence: TGTGCCAGCAGCTTAAGGCGGGGGCCTAAAAAAGAGACCCAGTACTTC.